This T cell receptor (beta chain) derives from a study of blood T cell repertoires in COVID-19. As for the study in general: Some COVID-19 samples were acute and others convalescent; all came from the United States, Italy and Spain. The cDNA or gDNA used as material had been derived from T cells, B-cell-depleted T cells, or PBMCs.

Germline loops: CDR1 SNHLY, CDR2 FYNNEI. Between the trimmed V and J ends, which lost 7 bases and 3 bases, there was a span of 10 bases. The CDR3 totals 12 residues. In the original workflow: Researchers report that nucleated cell counts were estimated from reference gene primer amplification. Profiling relied on immunoSEQ multiplex PCR, and the TCRdb table lists in-frame clones only, not all of them. Clone size and V and J calls were adopted from that table, with D and trimming inferred from the DNA. The table has around 380,000 clones, about 80% seen once; the top ten hold more than 0.95%. The chain joins TRBV2 to TRBJ2-7; TRBD2 might be the D (6 bases). This receptor was identified in a human donor with acute or convalescent COVID-19. The donor label of this sample is uncertain. Sequencing was done on a sample of peripheral blood. In DNA form, the CDR3 reads TGTGCCAGCAAAGCGGAGGGCTACGAGCAGTACTTC. Translation: CASKAEGYEQYF.